Listed below are T cell receptor beta chains from one sample, sequenced in a study of blood T cell repertoires in COVID-19. The repertoire was sequenced with immunoSEQ multiplex PCR; TCRdb's copy has only in-frame clones and lacks some. The table has tens of thousands of clones, just over 85% seen once; the top ten hold 5.5% to 8%. Sequencing was done on a sample of peripheral blood. These TCRs come from a man aged 50-59 years with active COVID-19. Each CDR3 is given without its conserved first and last residue. Clone size, where shown, is once, few, many, or a class for clones that have expanded.

CDR3aa	v_gene	abundance
ASGLPGLSYNEQF	TRBV12-5	.
ASSPQGFAEAF	TRBV12-3/TRBV12-4	.
ASSSGTGVYT	TRBV6-5	.
AIRPGQGAGANVLT	TRBV10-3	.
ASSLEAGGAAF	TRBV7-9	.
ASSGTANYGYT	TRBV7-6	few
ASSLARDEQF	TRBV7-3	once
ASSLTNYNEQF	TRBV7-8	.
ASSYEGANYGYT	TRBV6-5	once
ASSYSNRENSPLH	TRBV6-5	.
ASSPRTEAF	TRBV28	.
ASRPSATATQETQY	TRBV19	once
ASSPSGGGTDTQY	TRBV18	.
ASRGTSGRNNEQF	TRBV2	.
ASSSGDSHTGELF	TRBV5-1	.
SARRDRIGNTIY	TRBV29-1	.
ASSERGSGASSGNTIY	TRBV6-1	.
ASSLRQGVRNTEAF	TRBV7-8	.
ASSQATVTGNTIY	TRBV3-1/TRBV3-2	.
ATSDSFLSGTSPDTQY	TRBV24-1	.
ASSRGGSTDTQY	TRBV6-6	.
ASSLGGAPLH	TRBV7-9	few
ASSGLRGTIYRGTGELF	TRBV6-1	.
ASSFGAGELF	TRBV5-1	.
ASSQDISGEYNEQF	TRBV4-1	few
ASSPRQGAYTEAF	TRBV28	.
ASRKTEYSYNEQF	TRBV11-2	.
ASSLQGAGANVLT	TRBV5-1	.
ASRRTSLRLHEQF	TRBV6-5	.
ASSFSGHLGTEAF	TRBV27	.
ASSLGQGVDEKLF	TRBV5-1	.
ASSSRLAGSNEQF	TRBV5-6	.
ASSLVATSGFPGELF	TRBV11-2	few
ASSVDNYGANVLT	TRBV9	.
ASSLEVQGNSPLH	TRBV5-1	.
ASSLGSRGMTDTQY	TRBV7-9	.
ASSEGSRLAGVNEQF	TRBV6-1	.
ASSQGGLGQSYEQY	TRBV4-1	.
ATGRGRENTEAF	TRBV19	.
ASSVSGGGSNNEQF	TRBV9	.
ASSQDPLAGGRETQY	TRBV4-1	.
ASTTGGAGNTIY	TRBV7-9	.